This record concerns one T cell receptor beta chain sequence. These data belong to a study of blood T cell repertoires in COVID-19. About the research overall: Collection of acute and convalescent COVID-19 samples took place in the United States, Italy and Spain. PBMCs, B-cell-depleted T cells, or T cells were the source of the cDNA or gDNA that made up the material.

Authors' processing steps: The authors estimated nucleated cell counts from reference gene primer amplification. Assay used: immunoSEQ multiplex PCR; TCRdb lists only in-frame clones, some missing. V, J and clone size are taken as reported in that table, and D and trimming were inferred from the DNA itself. The data contain under 300,000 clones, less than 85% of them seen just once; the ten biggest clones take up about 4.3%. The germline CDR1 and CDR2 sequences are SGHTA and FQGTGA. The CDR3 has 15 residues. Germline trimming cut 4 bases from V and 4 bases from J; bases unmatched to any gene: 6. The rearrangement joins TRBV7-3 to TRBJ2-3; 9 bases are shared with TRBD2. Sequenced material: peripheral blood. The source is a man aged 55 to 70 who had recovered from COVID-19. CDR3 in DNA: TGTGCCAGCAGCTCCTTAGCGGGGGCCCCAGATACGCAGTATTTT. This sequence encodes CASSSLAGAPDTQYF.